A single sample is the source of the 28 T cell receptor beta chains below, sequenced in a study of blood T cell repertoires in COVID-19. Assay: immunoSEQ multiplex PCR; the TCRdb copy retains only in-frame clones and omits some. This table holds under 150,000 clones, 85% found once. Sequenced input: peripheral blood. The receptors come from a human donor in a cohort sampled during active COVID-19.

The rearrangement uses TRBV12-5 and TRBJ2-3; 14 bases align to TRBD2. Germline lookup yields CDR1 LGHNT and CDR2 FRNRAP. The CDR3 has 18 residues. The V gene end was trimmed by 10 bases and the J gene end by 2 bases; junction bases not matched to a gene: 14. In DNA, the CDR3 is TGTGCTACCGGAAATCCGGGACTAGCGGGGGCCGCCACAGATACGCAGTATTTT. This sequence encodes CATGNPGLAGAATDTQYF.

The chain couples TRBV14 to TRBJ1-1; TRBD1 matches 8 bases. Per the germline V gene, CDR1 is SGHDN and CDR2 is FVKESK. Trimming removed 3 bases from V and 0 bases from J; junction bases left unmatched: 6. The CDR3 runs to 16 residues. CDR3 nucleotide sequence: TGTGCCAGCAGCCACGGACAGGGAGGGATGAACACTGAAGCTTTCTTT. Amino acid sequence: CASSHGQGGMNTEAFF.

The V call is TRBV15, the J call TRBJ1-6; no firm D call. The CDR3 is made up of 15 amino acids. Germline V gene lookup returns CDR1 LNHNV and CDR2 YYDKDF (reference sequence). The V end lost 8 bases, the J end lost 6 bases, and 17 bases lay between the germline ends. CDR3 region: CATAHREKTNSPLHF. The CDR3 region has the DNA TGTGCCACCGCTCATCGGGAGAAAACTAATTCACCCCTCCACTTT.

The V gene is TRBV6-6, the J gene TRBJ2-3; 10 positions agree with TRBD1. CDR1 and CDR2 (germline): MNHNY, SVGAGI (reference sequence). V lost 6 bases, J lost 1 base, and 1 base stayed unmatched. The CDR3 totals 14 residues. The CDR3 reads CASSGTGGTDTQYF. CDR3 nucleotide sequence: TGTGCCAGCAGCGGGACAGGGGGCACAGATACGCAGTATTTT.

This clone was counted once. The rearrangement links TRBV28 to TRBJ2-1, with 9 bases that match TRBD1. V was pared by 2 bases and J by 2 bases, with 7 bases of the junction left unmatched. This CDR3 is built from 17 residues. The germline gives CDR1 MDHEN, CDR2 SYDVKM. In DNA form, the CDR3 reads TGTGCCAGCAGTTTAGGCCGGGACAGGGTTCCCTACAATGAGCAGTTCTTC. Translating gives CASSLGRDRVPYNEQFF.

The chain links TRBV5-1 to TRBJ2-7; 9 nucleotides line up with TRBD1. This CDR3 has 15 amino acids. Unmatched junction bases numbered 7, after V lost 0 bases and J lost 6 bases. The germline gives CDR1 SGHRS, CDR2 YFSETQ. CDR3 region: CASSLGGTGPSEQYF. CDR3 DNA: TGCGCCAGCAGCTTGGGTGGGACAGGGCCCTCCGAGCAGTACTTC.

CDR3 sequence: CASSRGGKPYSNQPQHF. The CDR3 DNA reads as TGTGCCAGCAGCCGGGGAGGAAAACCCTATAGCAATCAGCCCCAGCATTTT. The V gene is TRBV21-1, the J gene TRBJ1-5. TRBV21-1 is deemed a pseudogene. The CDR3 runs to 17 residues.

This rearrangement joins TRBV6-5 to TRBJ1-1; D not certain. Germline CDR1 MNHEY, CDR2 SVGAGI. This CDR3 is 13 amino acids long. The CDR3 sequence: CATKQRGNTEAFF. The DNA of the CDR3 is TGTGCGACTAAACAGCGGGGTAACACTGAAGCTTTCTTT.

This clone was observed a single time. V is TRBV30 and J is TRBJ1-2; unclear D gene. The CDR3 length is 12 residues. Trimming cost V 4 bases and J 2 bases, with 8 bases left between them. Germline V gene data show CDR1 as GTSNPN and CDR2 as SVGIG (reference sequence). CDR3 in amino acids: CAWKLVNYGYTF. The CDR3 DNA is TGTGCCTGGAAACTAGTGAACTATGGCTACACCTTC.

V gene TRBV28 combines with J gene TRBJ1-5; tentatively, D is TRBD1 (6 bases). There are 15 residues in the CDR3. Germline V gives CDR1 MDHEN, CDR2 SYDVKM. V was trimmed by 6 bases and J by 0 bases, leaving 12 bases between them. CDR3 nucleotides: TGTGCCAGCAGGGGGGGGGCAGCTAGCAATCAGCCCCAGCATTTT. It is translated as CASRGGAASNQPQHF.

V is TRBV11-2 and J is TRBJ2-1; TRBD2 aligns across 7 bases. The CDR3 sequence is 14 residues long. CDR1 is SGHAT and CDR2 is FQNNGV in the germline V gene. V dropped 3 bases and J dropped 4; count of bases not matched to a gene: 3. The CDR3 coding sequence is TGTGCCAGCAGCTTGTCTAGCGGATACAATGAGCAGTTCTTC. It codes for CASSLSSGYNEQFF. The full variable domain, its missing parts supplied by reference TRBV11-2 and TRBJ2-1, is EAGVAQSPRYKIIEKRQSVAFWCNPISGHATLYWYQQILGQGPKLLIQFQNNGVVDDSQLPKDRFSAERLKGVDSTLKIQPAKLEDSAVYLCASSLSSGYNEQFFGPGTRLTVL.

The chain is built from TRBV28 and TRBJ2-7, with a possible D match to TRBD2 (5 bases). CDR3 length equals 13 residues. Germline loops: CDR1 MDHEN, CDR2 SYDVKM. Trimming removed 5 bases at V and 3 bases at J, with 11 bases between. CDR3 loop: CASSIRLNYEQYF. The CDR3, as DNA: TGTGCCAGCAGTATTCGACTAAACTACGAGCAGTACTTC.

The J gene is TRBJ2-1, the V gene TRBV6-5; 9 bases are a match to TRBD2. Germline trimming cut 8 bases from V and 4 bases from J; bases unmatched to any gene: 9. The CDR3 sequence is 15 residues long. Per the germline V gene, CDR1 is MNHEY and CDR2 is SVGAGI. The CDR3 DNA reads TGTGCCAGCTTCGGAGCGGGGGGCCGTTACAATGAGCAGTTCTTC. It encodes CASFGAGGRYNEQFF.

This chain uses TRBV3-1 (or the pseudogene TRBV3-2) with TRBJ2-3, with 9 bases fitting TRBD2. V gave up 4 bases and J gave up 6 bases; unmatched junction bases: 5. Germline CDR1 is LGHDT and CDR2 is YNNKEL (reference sequence). This CDR3 is 14 amino acids long. The CDR3 sequence: CASSPRGGMDTQYF. CDR3 in DNA: TGTGCCAGCAGCCCGCGGGGGGGCATGGATACGCAGTATTTT.

J is TRBJ1-4 and V is TRBV5-1; D is perhaps TRBD1 (6 bases). This CDR3 spans 14 amino acids. Germline-derived CDR1 and CDR2 are SGHRS and YFSETQ. The V end was cut by 0 bases, the J end by 3 bases, with 6 bases between. CDR3 amino acids: CASSLGQANEKLFF. CDR3 nucleotide sequence: TGCGCCAGCAGCTTGGGACAGGCTAATGAAAAACTGTTTTTT.

The CDR3 coding sequence is TGTGCCAGTAGTCGGGGTACCGACTACAATGAGCAGTTCTTC. Protein sequence: CASSRGTDYNEQFF. The chain combines TRBV19 with TRBJ2-1; weak D call: TRBD2 (5 bases). The CDR3 is 14 residues long. The germline V gene encodes CDR1 LNHDA and CDR2 SQIVND (reference sequence). V was shortened by 5 bases and J by 3 bases, with 11 bases between the two germline ends.

This clone has a single count. The chain employs TRBV18 and TRBJ2-7; D might be TRBD2 (6 bases). This CDR3 contains 14 residues. The V gene lost 5 bases and the J gene lost 2 bases, with 13 bases spanning the gap. CDR1 KGHSH and CDR2 LQKENI come from the germline V gene. The CDR3 sequence is CASSGTFETYEQYF. As DNA, the CDR3 is TGTGCCAGCTCAGGGACTTTCGAGACCTACGAGCAGTACTTC.

The chain is built from TRBV19 and TRBJ2-3; possibly TRBD1 for D (6 bases). Germline CDR1 reads LNHDA; CDR2 reads SQIVND (reference sequence). Trimming took off 9 bases at V and 1 base at J, with 17 bases between the two ends. This CDR3 has 15 residues. The CDR3 spells CASTNRAGGTDTQYF. CDR3 DNA sequence: TGTGCCAGCACGAACAGGGCCGGGGGCACAGATACGCAGTATTTT.

The chain recombines TRBV15 with TRBJ2-7; 9 nucleotides line up with TRBD1. CDR3 length: 17 amino acids. J was trimmed by 0 bases and V by 0 bases; bases with no gene match: 6. The V gene's germline CDR1 is LNHNV and CDR2 YYDKDF (reference sequence). The CDR3 sequence is CATSREGWGQGSYEQYF. The CDR3 DNA reads as TGTGCCACCAGCAGAGAGGGATGGGGACAGGGCTCCTACGAGCAGTACTTC. Looking up the rest from reference TRBV15 and TRBJ2-7 gives the full variable domain: DAMVIQNPRYQVTQFGKPVTLSCSQTLNHNVMYWYQQKSSQAPKLLFHYYDKDFNNEADTPDNFQSRRPNTSFCFLDIRSPGLGDTAMYLCATSREGWGQGSYEQYFGPGTRLTVT.

CDR3 nucleotides: TGTGCCAGCAGCCGCCGCGGTCTCACTGGAAACACCATATATTTT. Protein product: CASSRRGLTGNTIYF. The rearrangement links TRBV9 to TRBJ1-3; D not certain. The V end lost 4 bases, the J end lost 2 bases, and 13 bases lay between the germline ends. Germline assignment: CDR1 SGDLS and CDR2 YYNGEE. The CDR3 consists of 15 residues.

V gene TRBV6-6 combines with J gene TRBJ2-7; perhaps TRBD1 as D (5 bases). Germline V gene lookup returns CDR1 MNHNY and CDR2 SVGAGI (reference sequence). This CDR3 has 15 amino acids. The ends were cut back, 6 bases at V and 0 bases at J, with 15 bases in the middle. The CDR3 reads CASRLTEFDSYEQYF. For the CDR3, the DNA is TGTGCCAGCAGATTGACAGAGTTCGACTCCTACGAGCAGTACTTC.

The chain carries TRBV4-1 and TRBJ1-1; unclear D gene. Trimming left V 0 bases short and J 5 bases short, with 16 bases between. The CDR3 is 16 amino acids. CDR1 is MGHRA, CDR2 YSYEKL, per germline. The DNA for the CDR3 is TGCGCCAGCAGCCAAGATTTAGGCTCTCGGGGAACTGAAGCTTTCTTT. Encoded protein: CASSQDLGSRGTEAFF.

The chain carries TRBV6-5 and TRBJ1-5; D is unclear. Trimming removed 8 bases at V and 0 bases at J, with 8 bases between. CDR1 is MNHEY, CDR2 SVGAGI, per germline. The CDR3 is 13 residues long. CDR3 sequence reads: CASEGNSNQPQHF. The CDR3 DNA sequence: TGTGCCAGCGAGGGAAATAGCAATCAGCCCCAGCATTTT.

The CDR3 DNA reads TGTGCCAGTAGTTCTTTCCGGCACCGGGACTTGATAAACACCGGGGAGCTGTTTTTT. It translates to CASSSFRHRDLINTGELFF. The chain joins TRBV19 to TRBJ2-2; possibly TRBD2 for D (6 bases). This CDR3 contains 19 residues. In germline, CDR1 is LNHDA, CDR2 SQIVND (reference sequence). V was trimmed by 5 bases and J by 2 bases, leaving 24 bases between them. Full variable domain (rest looked up from reference TRBV19 and TRBJ2-2): DGGITQSPKYLFRKEGQNVTLSCEQNLNHDAMYWYRQDPGQGLRLIYYSQIVNDFQKGDIAEGYSVSREKKESFPLTVTSAQKNPTAFYLCASSSFRHRDLINTGELFFGEGSRLTVL.

This sequence joins TRBV19 and TRBJ1-1; D call uncertain. Trimming pared 4 bases from V and 1 base from J, leaving 7 bases between. The CDR3 totals 13 residues. Germline V gene sequence: CDR1 LNHDA, CDR2 SQIVND (reference sequence). The CDR3 sequence is CASSTGRNTEAFF. DNA for the CDR3: TGTGCCAGTAGTACCGGTAGGAACACTGAAGCTTTCTTT. Full variable domain (outside the CDR3, taken from reference TRBV19 and TRBJ1-1): DGGITQSPKYLFRKEGQNVTLSCEQNLNHDAMYWYRQDPGQGLRLIYYSQIVNDFQKGDIAEGYSVSREKKESFPLTVTSAQKNPTAFYLCASSTGRNTEAFFGQGTRLTVV.

The V call is TRBV9, the J call TRBJ2-3; TRBD1 might be the D (6 bases). V was shortened by 4 bases and J by 3 bases, with 12 bases between the two germline ends. The CDR3 covers 14 residues. Germline CDR1 is SGDLS and CDR2 is YYNGEE. The chain's CDR3 is CASSPTGTTDTQYF. The CDR3 coding sequence is TGTGCCAGCAGCCCAACAGGGACGACAGATACGCAGTATTTT.

The chain has TRBV28 and TRBJ1-2; D is uncertain. Germline loops: CDR1 MDHEN, CDR2 SYDVKM. V was trimmed by 2 bases and J by 4 bases, leaving 20 bases between them. This CDR3 has 17 residues. For the CDR3, the DNA is TGTGCCAGCAGTTTACGGGGATCAGAATACTCTAGCTATGGCTACACCTTC. Its translation: CASSLRGSEYSSYGYTF.

This rearrangement joins TRBV5-4 to TRBJ1-2; 7 nucleotides align to TRBD1. Germline V gives CDR1 SGHNT, CDR2 YYREEE (reference sequence). The ends lost 4 bases at V and 7 bases at J; junction bases unmatched: 10. CDR3 length: 14 amino acids. The DNA of the CDR3 is TGTGCCAGCAGCGCCGGGACAGATCCTATTGGCTACACCTTC. Protein product: CASSAGTDPIGYTF.